The rows below give T cell receptor beta chains drawn from one sample of a study of human T cells and chemical hapten exposure. A single record per CDR3 protein comes from TCRdb applying MiXCR to the RACE reads. The table has about 99,000 distinct CDR3 sequences, 9.5% to 15% seen once; the top ten hold approximately 2.1%. Sample: whole blood, taken in connection with sensitization to the hapten diphenylcyclopropenone (DPC). Every receptor here comes from a woman between 35 and 50 years old with alopecia areata. Some clones in this sample may be carry-over from other donors' samples. Both conserved end residues are trimmed from each CDR3.

j_call	v_call	cdr3_aa
TRBJ2-7	TRBV6-6	ASSPIGTSGYSYEQY
TRBJ2-1	TRBV12-3/TRBV12-4	ASSRLAAFGSSYNEQF
TRBJ1-5	TRBV19	ASSIIGNQPQH
TRBJ1-4	TRBV9	ASSAGVGEEKLF
TRBJ2-3	TRBV29-1	SVERVRGTDTQY
TRBJ2-5	TRBV7-6	ASSQGTSGLQETQY
TRBJ2-7	TRBV6-1	ASSEIGEQY
TRBJ1-2	TRBV7-9	ASSLESPGYT
TRBJ2-6	TRBV29-1	SVEELAGANVLT
TRBJ2-5	TRBV6-6	ASSYPDRRETQY
TRBJ1-5	TRBV20-1	SARDAGTGSSNQPQH
TRBJ1-3	TRBV9	ASSVDRGSGNTIY
TRBJ1-3	TRBV7-9	ATHVGPTNSGNTIY
TRBJ1-5	TRBV5-1	ASSLGEGLGNQPQH
TRBJ2-2	TRBV21-1	ASSILGLAGETNTGELF
TRBJ2-3	TRBV6-2/TRBV6-3	ASSYREPSTDTQY
TRBJ1-1	TRBV20-1	SARPSGNTEAF
TRBJ2-4	TRBV28	ASSVPGTGAIAKNIQY
TRBJ2-3	TRBV28	ASSSSGSDTQY
TRBJ2-7	TRBV28	ASTKWDRGRD
TRBJ2-3	TRBV4-1	ASSQEEVEDTQY
TRBJ2-2	TRBV27	ASSYSNTGELF
TRBJ1-1	TRBV28	ASSLWEEAF